Sequencing of this T cell receptor beta chain was carried out in a study of shared T cell receptors in the human thymus. Sequencing was performed with immunoSEQ multiplex PCR; in TCRdb, only in-frame clones are kept and a portion is missing. Among about 610,000 clones, 70% to 90% were seen once, and the ten largest hold approximately 0.011%. The sample was also reused in another study, on human thymus T cells. According to that study: It looked as if thymic and blood repertoires used V and J genes in a biased way. Unrelated individuals had highly overlapping thymic repertoires, as reported in related research.

The TCR sequence derives from a boy less than two years old with a congenital heart defect. Sequencing was done on a sample of thymocytes.

The DNA of the CDR3 is TGCGCCAGCAGCCCCTCCTCTCAGGGTAGAACTGAAGCTTTCTTT. It codes for CASSPSSQGRTEAFF. The genes are TRBV4-1 and TRBJ1-1, with D perhaps TRBD1 (5 bases). Germline V gives CDR1 MGHRA, CDR2 YSYEKL. The ends were cut back, 4 bases at V and 5 bases at J, with 17 bases in the middle. The CDR3 covers 15 residues.